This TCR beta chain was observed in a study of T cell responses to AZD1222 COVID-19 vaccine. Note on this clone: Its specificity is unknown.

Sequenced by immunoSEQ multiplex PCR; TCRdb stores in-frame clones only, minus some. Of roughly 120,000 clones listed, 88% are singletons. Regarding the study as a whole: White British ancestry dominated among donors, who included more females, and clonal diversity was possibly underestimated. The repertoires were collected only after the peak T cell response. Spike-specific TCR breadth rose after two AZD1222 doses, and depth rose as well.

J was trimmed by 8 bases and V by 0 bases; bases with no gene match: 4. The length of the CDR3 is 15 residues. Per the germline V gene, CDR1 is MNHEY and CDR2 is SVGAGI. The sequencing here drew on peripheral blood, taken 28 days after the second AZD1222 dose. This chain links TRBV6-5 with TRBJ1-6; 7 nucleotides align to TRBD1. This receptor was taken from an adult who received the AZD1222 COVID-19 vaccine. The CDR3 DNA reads TGTGCCAGCAGTTACTCAACAGGGGTTGATTCACCCCTCCACTTT. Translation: CASSYSTGVDSPLHF.